The 19 T cell receptor beta chains reported below all come from one sample, sequenced in a study of blood T cell repertoires in COVID-19. Method: immunoSEQ multiplex PCR; TCRdb's copy keeps in-frame clones and lacks some. The sample comprises nearly 350,000 clones, 85% to 90% of which are singletons, and 7% to 8% rests with the top ten. The sequenced sample consisted of peripheral blood. These receptors were taken from a woman between 70 and 85 years old with COVID-19, enrolled during active disease.

V gene TRBV28 combines with J gene TRBJ1-1; D is ambiguous. The CDR3 consists of 12 residues. CDR1 is MDHEN, CDR2 SYDVKM, per germline. V dropped 10 bases and J dropped 1 base, with 10 bases sitting between them. In DNA form, the CDR3 reads TGTGCCACTCTCCACAGGAACACTGAAGCTTTCTTT. Residues: CATLHRNTEAFF.

The gene calls are TRBV3-1 (or the pseudogene TRBV3-2) and TRBJ2-7, with 9 bases lining up with TRBD2. Germline CDR1 is LGHDT and CDR2 is YNNKEL (reference sequence). The CDR3 is 16 amino acids. J was trimmed by 4 bases and V by 1 base; bases with no gene match: 8. CDR3 amino acids: CASSQGGAGGRYEQYF. CDR3 in DNA: TGTGCCAGCAGCCAAGGGGGAGCGGGGGGCCGATACGAGCAGTACTTC.

This chain uses TRBV6-5 with TRBJ1-1; D perhaps matches TRBD1 (5 bases). Germline V lookup: CDR1 MNHEY, CDR2 SVGAGI. This CDR3 is 14 amino acids long. V was clipped by 4 bases and J by 2 bases, with 11 bases between them. CDR3 nucleotide sequence: TGTGCCAGCAGTTTTTTGACAGTAAACACTGAAGCTTTCTTT. Amino acid sequence: CASSFLTVNTEAFF.

This chain joins TRBV7-8 and TRBJ2-5; D perhaps matches TRBD1 (6 bases). Trimming shortened V by 6 bases and J by 2 bases, and 16 bases separated the two germline ends. Germline V gene lookup returns CDR1 SGHVS and CDR2 FQNEAQ. The length of the CDR3 is 15 residues. This CDR3 is CASRPLTGLQETQYF. CDR3 DNA sequence: TGTGCCAGCAGACCTTTAACAGGGTTACAAGAGACCCAGTACTTC.

The chain links TRBV6-5 to TRBJ2-2; D gene uncertain. The ends were cut back, 4 bases at V and 2 bases at J, with 5 bases in the middle. Germline loops: CDR1 MNHEY, CDR2 SVGAGI. The CDR3 covers 13 residues. CDR3 sequence (DNA): TGTGCCAGCAGTTCAGGAAACACCGGGGAGCTGTTTTTT. It is translated as CASSSGNTGELFF.

V gene TRBV6-2 or TRBV6-3 combines with J gene TRBJ1-2, with 9 bases lining up with TRBD1. With V trimmed by 4 bases and J by 7 bases, 7 bases remained unmatched. There are 14 residues in the CDR3. Per germline, CDR1 MNHEY and CDR2 SVGEGT. CDR3 DNA: TGTGCCAGCAGTTCGGACAGGGGTAGGCTTGGCTACACCTTC. Its translation is CASSSDRGRLGYTF.

The chain links TRBV24-1 to TRBJ1-1, with a tentative D call TRBD1 (6 bases). Germline CDR1 and CDR2: KGHDR and SFDVKD. The CDR3 loop spans 15 amino acids. Trimming took off 3 bases at V and 1 base at J, with 11 bases between the two ends. DNA of the CDR3: TGTGCCACCAGTGATCCAAGGGGGGGGAACACTGAAGCTTTCTTT. Translation: CATSDPRGGNTEAFF.

This clone was counted a single time. The chain combines TRBV5-8 with TRBJ2-3; 12 bases are a match to TRBD2. The V gene's germline CDR1 is SGHTS and CDR2 YDEGEE. The CDR3 contains 17 residues. With 0 bases clipped from V and 1 base from J, the junction kept 3 bases outside the gene matches. The CDR3: CASSLGLAGVGTDTQYF. CDR3 DNA sequence: TGTGCCAGCAGCTTGGGACTAGCGGGGGTCGGCACAGATACGCAGTATTTT.

This sequence joins TRBV28 and TRBJ1-5, with no clear D. The germline V gene has CDR1 MDHEN and CDR2 SYDVKM. This CDR3 spans 12 amino acids. Trimming cost V 6 bases and J 9 bases, with 12 bases left between them. This CDR3 reads CASSPVPGPQHF. The CDR3 DNA reads TGTGCCAGCAGCCCGGTCCCCGGGCCCCAGCATTTT.

The chain is built from TRBV9 and TRBJ2-7; 9 bases are shared with TRBD1. The CDR3 totals 14 residues. The V gene end was trimmed by 3 bases and the J gene end by 2 bases; junction bases not matched to a gene: 3. Germline V gene sequence: CDR1 SGDLS, CDR2 YYNGEE. The CDR3 bases are TGTGCCAGCAGCGGGACAGGGGTTCCCTACGAGCAGTACTTC. Its protein is CASSGTGVPYEQYF.

The CDR3 loop reads CASSVGTSGAGEQFF. The CDR3 DNA reads as TGTGCCAGCAGCGTAGGGACTAGCGGGGCGGGTGAGCAGTTCTTC. The chain has TRBV9 and TRBJ2-1; 12 positions match TRBD2. Germline CDR1 SGDLS, CDR2 YYNGEE. V lost 0 bases, J lost 9 bases, and 4 bases stayed unmatched. There are 15 residues in the CDR3.

As for this clone: Other DNA variants within this sample encode the same CDR3. V gene TRBV12-3 or TRBV12-4 combines with J gene TRBJ1-1; no firm D call. The V end lost 3 bases, the J end lost 5 bases, and 10 bases lay between the germline ends. The CDR3 is 13 amino acids. CDR3 nucleotides: TGTGCCAGCAGTTTGGGTGAGGGAACTGAAGCTTTCTTT. This codes for CASSLGEGTEAFF.

The chain recombines TRBV30 with TRBJ1-5; D is possibly TRBD1 (5 bases). CDR1 is GTSNPN and CDR2 is SVGIG in the germline V gene (reference sequence). V lost 4 bases and J lost 2, with 15 bases in between. There are 15 residues in the CDR3. CDR3 nucleotide sequence: TGTGCCTGGAATGTTTATGGAGGGGGCAATCAGCCCCAGCATTTT. It codes for CAWNVYGGGNQPQHF.

V and J are TRBV6-6 and TRBJ2-1; TRBD2 aligns across 8 bases. V dropped 4 bases and J dropped 4; count of bases not matched to a gene: 6. The CDR3 consists of 15 residues. CDR1 MNHNY and CDR2 SVGAGI come from the germline V gene (reference sequence). For the CDR3, the DNA is TGTGCCAGCAGTTGGCTAGCGGGCCTTTACAATGAGCAGTTCTTC. Amino acids: CASSWLAGLYNEQFF.

The chain employs TRBV5-1 and TRBJ2-7; 11 bases align to TRBD2. V dropped 4 bases and J dropped 1; count of bases not matched to a gene: 10. From germline, CDR1 is SGHRS and CDR2 YFSETQ. The CDR3 is made up of 17 amino acids. The CDR3 spells CASSGFGLAGFSYEQYF. Here the CDR3 DNA reads TGCGCCAGCAGCGGGTTCGGACTAGCGGGTTTTTCCTACGAGCAGTACTTC.

The V call is TRBV6-2 or TRBV6-3, the J call TRBJ1-2; D is undetermined. The CDR3 has 14 residues. V was trimmed by 6 bases and J by 4 bases, leaving 15 bases between them. Germline values: CDR1 MNHEY, CDR2 SVGEGT. The chain's CDR3 is CASSNRDGGYGYTF. In DNA form, the CDR3 reads TGTGCCAGCAGCAACAGAGACGGAGGCTATGGCTACACCTTC.

The V call is TRBV5-1, the J call TRBJ1-3, with no clear D. Germline CDR1 is SGHRS and CDR2 is YFSETQ. The CDR3 has 16 amino acids. V lost 0 bases, J lost 0 bases, and 10 bases lay in between. CDR3 residues: CASSLVGSLSGNTIYF. CDR3 in DNA: TGCGCCAGCAGCTTGGTGGGCAGCCTCTCTGGAAACACCATATATTTT.

To note about this clone: Compared with germline, one end of the junction differs, possibly owing to a read error. V gene TRBV30 combines with J gene TRBJ1-1, with TRBD1 as a possible D gene (5 bases). Germline V gene sequence: CDR1 GTSNPN, CDR2 SVGIG (reference sequence). This CDR3 has 13 amino acids. The CDR3 loop reads CARSSAPGVGAFF. In DNA, the CDR3 is TGTGCCCGGAGTTCCGCCCCGGGGGTCGGAGCTTTCTTT.

This clone has only one observation. The gene calls are TRBV5-1 and TRBJ1-2; tentatively, D is TRBD1 (6 bases). The ends were cut back, 0 bases at V and 3 bases at J, with 9 bases in the middle. Germline V gives CDR1 SGHRS, CDR2 YFSETQ. The CDR3 is made up of 14 amino acids. The chain's CDR3 is CASSLDAGDYGYTF. For the CDR3, the DNA is TGCGCCAGCAGCTTGGACGCAGGGGACTATGGCTACACCTTC.